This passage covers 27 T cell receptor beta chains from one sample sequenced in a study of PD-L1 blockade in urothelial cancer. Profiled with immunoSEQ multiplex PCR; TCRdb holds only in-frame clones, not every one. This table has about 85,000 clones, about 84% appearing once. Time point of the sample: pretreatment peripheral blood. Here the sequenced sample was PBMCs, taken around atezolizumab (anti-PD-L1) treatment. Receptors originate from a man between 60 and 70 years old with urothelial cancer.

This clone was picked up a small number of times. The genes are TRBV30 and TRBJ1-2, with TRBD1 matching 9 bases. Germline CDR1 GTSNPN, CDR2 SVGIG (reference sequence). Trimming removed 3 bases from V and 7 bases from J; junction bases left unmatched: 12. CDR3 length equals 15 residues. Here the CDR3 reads CAWRRATGGLGGYTF. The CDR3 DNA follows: TGTGCCTGGAGGAGGGCCACAGGGGGCCTAGGTGGCTACACCTTC.

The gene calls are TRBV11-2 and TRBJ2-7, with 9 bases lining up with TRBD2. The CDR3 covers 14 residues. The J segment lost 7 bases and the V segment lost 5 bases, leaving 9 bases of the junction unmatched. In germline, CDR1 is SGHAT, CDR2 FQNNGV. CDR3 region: CASSLREGRREQYF. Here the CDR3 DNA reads TGTGCCAGCAGCCTGCGGGAGGGCCGTCGAGAGCAGTACTTC. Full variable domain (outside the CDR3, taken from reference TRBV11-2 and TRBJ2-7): EAGVAQSPRYKIIEKRQSVAFWCNPISGHATLYWYQQILGQGPKLLIQFQNNGVVDDSQLPKDRFSAERLKGVDSTLKIQPAKLEDSAVYLCASSLREGRREQYFGPGTRLTVT.

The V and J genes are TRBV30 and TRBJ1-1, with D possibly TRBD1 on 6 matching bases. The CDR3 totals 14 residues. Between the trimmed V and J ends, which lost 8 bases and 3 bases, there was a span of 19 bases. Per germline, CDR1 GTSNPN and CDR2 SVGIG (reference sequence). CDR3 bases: TGTGCCGTATCACAGGGAGGGTACGACACTGAAGCTTTCTTT. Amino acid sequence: CAVSQGGYDTEAFF.

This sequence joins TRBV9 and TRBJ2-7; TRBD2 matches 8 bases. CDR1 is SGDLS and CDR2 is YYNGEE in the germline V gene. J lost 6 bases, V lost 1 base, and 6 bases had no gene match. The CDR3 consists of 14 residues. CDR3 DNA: TGTGCCAGCAGCGTACGGGGGGGGTCGGCCGAGCAGTACTTC. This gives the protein CASSVRGGSAEQYF.

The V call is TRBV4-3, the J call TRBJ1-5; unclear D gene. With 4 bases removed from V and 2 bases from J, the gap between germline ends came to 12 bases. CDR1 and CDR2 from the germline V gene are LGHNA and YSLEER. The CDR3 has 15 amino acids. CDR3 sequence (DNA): TGCGCCAGCAGCCGAGAACTGAGGGGCAATCAGCCCCAGCATTTT. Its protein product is CASSRELRGNQPQHF.

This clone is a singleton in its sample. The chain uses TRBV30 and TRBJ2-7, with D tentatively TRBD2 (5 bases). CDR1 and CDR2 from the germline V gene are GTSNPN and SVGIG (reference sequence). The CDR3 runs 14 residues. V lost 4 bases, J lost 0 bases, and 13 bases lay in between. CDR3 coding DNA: TGTGCCTGGACTCCGGGGTACAGCTCCTACGAGCAGTACTTC. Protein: CAWTPGYSSYEQYF. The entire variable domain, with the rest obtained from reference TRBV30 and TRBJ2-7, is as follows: SQTIHQWPATLVQPVGSPLSLECTVEGTSNPNLYWYRQAAGRGLQLLFYSVGIGQISSEVPQNLSASRPQDRQFILSSKKLLLSDSGFYLCAWTPGYSSYEQYFGPGTRLTVT.

The CDR3, as DNA: TGTGCCAGCAGTTACGAGAGGTCGTTTCACTATGGCTACACCTTC. It encodes CASSYERSFHYGYTF. The genes are TRBV6-5 and TRBJ1-2; no clear D. V lost 2 bases and J 3 bases, leaving 13 bases between the germline ends. CDR1 MNHEY and CDR2 SVGAGI come from the germline V gene. The CDR3 extends over 15 amino acids.

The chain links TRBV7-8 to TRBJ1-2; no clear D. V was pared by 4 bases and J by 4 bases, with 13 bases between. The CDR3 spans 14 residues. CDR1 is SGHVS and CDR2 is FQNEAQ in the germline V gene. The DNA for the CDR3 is TGTGCCAGCAGCTCGGGCCCGGAGGGCTATGGCTACACCTTC. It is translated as CASSSGPEGYGYTF.

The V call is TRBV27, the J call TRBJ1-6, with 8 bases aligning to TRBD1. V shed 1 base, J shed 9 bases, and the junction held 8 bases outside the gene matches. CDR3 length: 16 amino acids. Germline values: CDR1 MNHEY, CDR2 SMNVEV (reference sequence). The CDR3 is CASSLWQGAVGSPLHF. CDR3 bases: TGTGCCAGCAGTTTATGGCAGGGGGCGGTGGGTTCACCCCTCCACTTT.

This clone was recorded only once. The CDR3 region has the DNA TGTGCCAGCAGCCCGGACGGGGGGCCCCGAGAGACCCAGTACTTC. It codes for CASSPDGGPRETQYF. V gene TRBV5-5 combines with J gene TRBJ2-5; a weak D match, TRBD2 (7 bases). The germline V gene has CDR1 SGHKS and CDR2 YYEKEE (reference sequence). The CDR3 runs 15 residues. V lost 4 bases and J 4 bases, leaving 17 bases between the germline ends.

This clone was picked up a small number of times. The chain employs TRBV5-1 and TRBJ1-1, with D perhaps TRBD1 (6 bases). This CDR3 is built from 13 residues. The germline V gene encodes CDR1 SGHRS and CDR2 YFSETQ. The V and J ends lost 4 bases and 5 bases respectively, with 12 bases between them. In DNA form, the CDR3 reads TGCGCCAGCAGCCCGGACAGTGGGACTGAAGCTTTCTTT. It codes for CASSPDSGTEAFF.

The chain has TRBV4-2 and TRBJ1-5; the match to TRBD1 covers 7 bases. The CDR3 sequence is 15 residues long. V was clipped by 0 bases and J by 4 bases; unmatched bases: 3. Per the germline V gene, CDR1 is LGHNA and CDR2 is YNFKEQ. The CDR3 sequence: CASSQEGQTNQPQHF. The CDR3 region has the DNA TGTGCCAGCAGCCAAGAGGGACAGACAAATCAGCCCCAGCATTTT.

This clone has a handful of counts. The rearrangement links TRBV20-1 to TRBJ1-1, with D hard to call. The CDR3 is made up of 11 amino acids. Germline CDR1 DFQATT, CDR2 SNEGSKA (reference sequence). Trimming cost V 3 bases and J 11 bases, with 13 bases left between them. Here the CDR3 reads CSASVDIEAFF. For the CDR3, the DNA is TGCAGTGCTAGTGTCGACATCGAGGCTTTCTTT.

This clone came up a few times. CDR3 sequence (DNA): TGTGCCAGCAGTGAAGCGCTAAGGGGGAACACCATATATTTT. Its protein product is CASSEALRGNTIYF. V is TRBV2 and J is TRBJ1-3; tentative D call: TRBD1 (6 bases). The ends were cut back, 0 bases at V and 7 bases at J, with 10 bases in the middle. CDR1 SNHLY and CDR2 FYNNEI come from the germline V gene. The CDR3 spans 14 residues.

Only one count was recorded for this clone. The CDR3 region has the DNA TGTGCCAGCAGCTTCTCACAGGGGTGGAACTATGGCTACACCTTC. This translates into CASSFSQGWNYGYTF. The chain is built from TRBV5-4 and TRBJ1-2, with 7 bases fitting TRBD1. The CDR3 length is 15 residues. From germline, CDR1 is SGHNT and CDR2 YYREEE (reference sequence). Trimming cost V 2 bases and J 2 bases; bases outside gene matches: 6.

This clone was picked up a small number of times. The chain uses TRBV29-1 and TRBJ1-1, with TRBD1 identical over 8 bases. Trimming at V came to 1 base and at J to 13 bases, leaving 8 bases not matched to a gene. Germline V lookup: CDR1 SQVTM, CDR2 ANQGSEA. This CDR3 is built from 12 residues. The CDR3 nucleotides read TGCAGCGTTGAAGCCTCAGGGGGCGGAGATTTCTTT. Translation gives CSVEASGGGDFF. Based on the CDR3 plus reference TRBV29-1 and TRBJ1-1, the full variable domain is SAVISQKPSRDICQRGTSLTIQCQVDSQVTMMFWYRQQPGQSLTLIATANQGSEATYESGFVIDKFPISRPNLTFSTLTVSNMSPEDSSIYLCSVEASGGGDFFGQGTRLTVV.

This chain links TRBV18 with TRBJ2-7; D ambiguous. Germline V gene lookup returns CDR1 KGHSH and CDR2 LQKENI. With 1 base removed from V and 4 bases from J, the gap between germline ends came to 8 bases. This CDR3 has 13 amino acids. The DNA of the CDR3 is TGTGCCAGCTCACCACAACGCGATTACGAGCAGTACTTC. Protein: CASSPQRDYEQYF. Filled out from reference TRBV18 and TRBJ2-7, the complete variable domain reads NAGVMQNPRHLVRRRGQEARLRCSPMKGHSHVYWYRQLPEEGLKFMVYLQKENIIDESGMPKERFSAEFPKEGPSILRIQQVVRGDSAAYFCASSPQRDYEQYFGPGTRLTVT.

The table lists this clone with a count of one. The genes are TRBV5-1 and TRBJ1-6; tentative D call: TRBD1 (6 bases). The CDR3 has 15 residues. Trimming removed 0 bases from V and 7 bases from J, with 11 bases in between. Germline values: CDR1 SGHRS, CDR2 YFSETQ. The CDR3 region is CASSLGTGTNSPLHF. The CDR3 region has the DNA TGCGCCAGCAGCTTGGGAACAGGGACCAATTCACCCCTCCACTTT. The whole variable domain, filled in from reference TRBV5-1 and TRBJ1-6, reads KAGVTQTPRYLIKTRGQQVTLSCSPISGHRSVSWYQQTPGQGLQFLFEYFSETQRNKGNFPGRFSGRQFSNSRSEMNVSTLELGDSALYLCASSLGTGTNSPLHFGNGTRLTVT.

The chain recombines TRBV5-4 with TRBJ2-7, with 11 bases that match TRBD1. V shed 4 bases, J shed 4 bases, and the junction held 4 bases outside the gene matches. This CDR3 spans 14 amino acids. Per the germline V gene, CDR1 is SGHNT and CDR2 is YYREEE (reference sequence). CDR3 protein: CASSAGDRGYEQYF. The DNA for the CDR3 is TGTGCCAGCAGCGCTGGGGACAGGGGGTACGAGCAGTACTTC. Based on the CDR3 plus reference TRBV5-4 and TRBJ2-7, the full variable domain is ETGVTQSPTHLIKTRGQQVTLRCSSQSGHNTVSWYQQALGQGPQFIFQYYREEENGRGNFPPRFSGLQFPNYSSELNVNALELDDSALYLCASSAGDRGYEQYFGPGTRLTVT.

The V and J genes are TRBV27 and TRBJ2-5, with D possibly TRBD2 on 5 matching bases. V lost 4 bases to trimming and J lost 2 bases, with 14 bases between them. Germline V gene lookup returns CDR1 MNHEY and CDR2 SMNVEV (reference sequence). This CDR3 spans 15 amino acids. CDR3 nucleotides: TGTGCCAGCAGTTCTTTGGTGGGGAGTCAAGAGACCCAGTACTTC. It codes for CASSSLVGSQETQYF.

CDR3 sequence: CAWSKLSYNEQFF. DNA for the CDR3: TGTGCCTGGAGTAAGCTCTCCTACAATGAGCAGTTCTTC. The chain joins TRBV30 to TRBJ2-1; D remains unclear. Germline-derived CDR1 and CDR2 are GTSNPN and SVGIG (reference sequence). The CDR3 has 13 residues. V was shortened by 2 bases and J by 0 bases, with 5 bases between the two germline ends.

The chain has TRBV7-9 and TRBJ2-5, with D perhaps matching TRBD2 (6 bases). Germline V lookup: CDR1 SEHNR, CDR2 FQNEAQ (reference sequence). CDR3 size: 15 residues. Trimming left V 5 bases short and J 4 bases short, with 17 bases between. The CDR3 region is CASSPSDGRRETQYF. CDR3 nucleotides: TGTGCCAGCAGCCCTTCTGACGGGAGACGAGAGACCCAGTACTTC.

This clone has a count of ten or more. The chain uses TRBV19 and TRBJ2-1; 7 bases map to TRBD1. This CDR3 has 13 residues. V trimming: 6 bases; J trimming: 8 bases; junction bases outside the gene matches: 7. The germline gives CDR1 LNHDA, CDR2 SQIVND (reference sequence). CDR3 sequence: CASRPRDRYEQFF. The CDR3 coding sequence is TGTGCCAGTAGACCCCGGGACAGATATGAGCAGTTCTTC.

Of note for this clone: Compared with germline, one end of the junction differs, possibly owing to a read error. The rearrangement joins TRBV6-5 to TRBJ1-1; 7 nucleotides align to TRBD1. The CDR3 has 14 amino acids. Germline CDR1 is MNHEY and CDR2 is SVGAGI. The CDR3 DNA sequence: TGTGCCAGCAGGGGGGACAGCGAGAACTCTGAAGCTTTCTTT. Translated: CASRGDSENSEAFF.

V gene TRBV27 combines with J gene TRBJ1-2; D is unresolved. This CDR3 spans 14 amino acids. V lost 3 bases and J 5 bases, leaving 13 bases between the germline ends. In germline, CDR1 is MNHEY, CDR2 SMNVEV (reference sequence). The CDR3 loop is CASSFRGDQYGYTF. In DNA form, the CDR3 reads TGTGCCAGCAGTTTCCGCGGGGATCAATATGGCTACACCTTC.

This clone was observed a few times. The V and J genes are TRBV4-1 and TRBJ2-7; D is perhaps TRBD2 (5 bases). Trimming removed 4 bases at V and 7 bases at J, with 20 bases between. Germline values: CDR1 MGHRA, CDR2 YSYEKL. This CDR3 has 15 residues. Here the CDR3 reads CASSRSGGSSGEQYF. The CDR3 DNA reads TGCGCCAGCAGCCGGAGCGGTGGGTCCTCTGGGGAGCAGTACTTC.

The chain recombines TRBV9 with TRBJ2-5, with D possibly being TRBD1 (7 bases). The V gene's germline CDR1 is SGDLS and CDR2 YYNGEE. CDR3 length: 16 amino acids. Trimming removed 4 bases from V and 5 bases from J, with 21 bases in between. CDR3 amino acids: CASSLGGAGGGETQYF. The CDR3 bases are TGTGCCAGCAGCTTGGGGGGAGCAGGGGGTGGGGAGACCCAGTACTTC.